The 20 T cell receptor beta chains presented below share a single source sample, sequenced in a study of T cells in Graves' hyperthyroidism and ophthalmopathy. TCR beta CDR3 regions were amplified from RNA. The TCR CDR3 was amplified in a first-round RT-PCR using the HTBI primer set. TCRdb reanalysed the multiplex PCR reads using MiXCR and keeps one entry per CDR3 protein. This sample has 200,000 to 300,000 distinct CDR3 sequences, with approximately 23% found just once. The specimen was blood. These receptors were collected from a woman between 40 and 50 years old with Graves' ophthalmopathy.

J is TRBJ2-7 and V is TRBV6-1; 11 positions match TRBD2. CDR3 length equals 16 residues. Germline-derived CDR1 and CDR2 are MNHNS and SASEGT. V gave up 0 bases and J gave up 0 bases; unmatched junction bases: 1. The CDR3 sequence is CASSEAGTSGSYEQYF. The DNA of the CDR3 is TGTGCCAGCAGTGAAGCAGGGACTAGCGGCTCCTACGAGCAGTACTTC.

This clonotype occurred many times. The rearrangement joins TRBV2 to TRBJ2-5; no firm D call. V gave up 5 bases and J gave up 4 bases, with 8 bases separating them. Per the germline V gene, CDR1 is SNHLY and CDR2 is FYNNEI. The CDR3 is made up of 12 amino acids. For the CDR3, the DNA is TGTGCCAGCAGTACAGAAACAGAGACCCAGTACTTC. Residues: CASSTETETQYF. The variable domain in full, with the rest retrieved from reference TRBV2 and TRBJ2-5, is EPEVTQTPSHQVTQMGQEVILRCVPISNHLYFYWYRQILGQKVEFLVSFYNNEISEKSEIFDDQFSVERPDGSNFTLKIRSTKLEDSAMYFCASSTETETQYFGPGTRLLVL.

The sample holds many counts of this clonotype. The chain carries TRBV15 and TRBJ2-2, with D hard to call. V gave up 0 bases and J gave up 6 bases, with 8 bases separating them. The V gene's germline CDR1 is LNHNV and CDR2 YYDKDF (reference sequence). CDR3 length: 14 residues. This CDR3 reads CATSRDRLAGELFF. CDR3 coding DNA: TGTGCCACCAGCAGAGATAGGCTGGCCGGGGAGCTGTTTTTT.

This clonotype came up many times. The J gene is TRBJ2-7, the V gene TRBV5-1; 10 positions agree with TRBD1. The CDR3 length is 17 residues. Germline CDR1 SGHRS, CDR2 YFSETQ. V shed 0 bases, J shed 1 base, and the junction held 7 bases outside the gene matches. The CDR3 loop is CASSLVGQGLGSYEQYF. Written as DNA, the CDR3 is TGCGCCAGCAGCTTGGTGGGACAGGGGCTTGGATCCTACGAGCAGTACTTC.

This clonotype was observed at least ten times. This rearrangement joins TRBV30 to TRBJ1-2; 9 nucleotides agree with TRBD1. CDR3 size: 16 residues. Germline V gene sequence: CDR1 GTSNPN, CDR2 SVGIG (reference sequence). The junction had 11 bases not matched to a gene; V was cut back by 2 bases and J by 4 bases. The CDR3 region is CAWSFRTGAISYGYTF. CDR3 nucleotides: TGTGCCTGGAGTTTTAGGACAGGGGCGATTAGCTATGGCTACACCTTC.

This clonotype was detected many times. The chain joins TRBV7-9 to TRBJ1-1, with no clear D. The CDR3 is made up of 13 amino acids. Germline V gives CDR1 SEHNR, CDR2 FQNEAQ (reference sequence). Trimming removed 5 bases from V and 3 bases from J, with 10 bases in between. The CDR3 sequence: CASSGNGHTEAFF. DNA for the CDR3: TGTGCCAGCAGCGGCAACGGGCACACTGAAGCTTTCTTT.

A remark on this clonotype: One junction end disagrees with the germline gene, perhaps due to a read error. The rearrangement links TRBV15 to TRBJ2-7, with a tentative D call TRBD1 (6 bases). Germline CDR1 reads LNHNV; CDR2 reads YYDKDF (reference sequence). The CDR3 has 15 residues. In nucleotides, the CDR3 is TGTGCCACCAGCAGACTAGGGGGATCTTCTTACGAGCAGTCCTTC. This codes for CATSRLGGSSYEQSF.

This clonotype was counted at least ten times. The chain links TRBV28 to TRBJ1-2, with D unresolved. Between the trimmed V and J ends, which lost 2 bases and 7 bases, there was a span of 8 bases. The CDR3 loop spans 12 amino acids. Germline CDR1 MDHEN, CDR2 SYDVKM. CDR3 coding DNA: TGTGCCAGCAGTTTAAAGGGTGTTGGCTACACCTTC. Residues: CASSLKGVGYTF.

This clonotype was counted at least ten times. This chain joins TRBV4-1 and TRBJ2-5, with D perhaps TRBD1 (6 bases). Germline assignment: CDR1 MGHRA and CDR2 YSYEKL. The length of the CDR3 is 16 residues. Trimming took 3 bases from V and 5 from J, leaving 19 bases between them. The CDR3 loop is CASSQTPQGLGETQYF. The CDR3 coding sequence is TGCGCCAGCAGCCAGACCCCCCAGGGGTTGGGGGAGACCCAGTACTTC.

This clonotype was counted many times. The V gene is TRBV12-5, the J gene TRBJ1-2; tentatively, D is TRBD1 (5 bases). This CDR3 comprises 13 residues. Germline V gives CDR1 LGHNT, CDR2 FRNRAP. Trimming stripped 3 bases from V and 8 bases from J, with 13 bases between. CDR3 DNA sequence: TGTGCTAGTGGTTTTGGCGGGGCTTCGGGCTACACCTTC. Its protein product is CASGFGGASGYTF.

In this sample, this clonotype turned up many times. The rearrangement uses TRBV6-2 or TRBV6-3 and TRBJ2-7; 9 positions agree with TRBD2. The CDR3 has 14 amino acids. V trimming: 4 bases; J trimming: 2 bases; junction bases outside the gene matches: 3. Per germline, CDR1 MNHEY and CDR2 SVGEGT. The CDR3 sequence: CASSLPSGTYEQYF. In DNA form, the CDR3 reads TGTGCCAGCAGTTTGCCTAGCGGGACCTACGAGCAGTACTTC.

This clonotype was detected a few times. A much larger clonotype is one base distant, so this may be a read error. The chain uses TRBV30 and TRBJ1-2; tentative D call: TRBD1 (6 bases). The CDR3 is made up of 14 amino acids. Germline V gene data show CDR1 as GTSNPN and CDR2 as SVGIG (reference sequence). CDR3 region: CAWMARGTRYDYTF. In DNA, the CDR3 is TGTGCCTGGATGGCTAGGGGGACTCGCTATGACTACACCTTC.

V is TRBV24-1 and J is TRBJ1-5, with 8 bases that match TRBD1. CDR3 length: 16 amino acids. V shed 6 bases and J 3 bases; nucleotides not matched to a gene: 9. Germline-derived CDR1 and CDR2 are KGHDR and SFDVKD. CDR3 coding DNA: TGTGCCACCAGTTGGGACAGGCCGCCCGACAATCAGCCCCAGCATTTT. It translates to CATSWDRPPDNQPQHF.

This clonotype was detected ten times or more. The chain recombines TRBV24-1 with TRBJ2-3, with 10 nucleotides matching TRBD2. J gave up 3 bases and V 1 base, and 6 bases lay outside the gene matches. CDR1 is KGHDR and CDR2 is SFDVKD in the germline V gene. The CDR3 runs 17 residues. CDR3 in amino acids: CATSDFSVSGRTDTQYF. The CDR3 region has the DNA TGTGCCACCAGTGATTTCTCCGTTAGCGGGAGGACAGATACGCAGTATTTT.

This clonotype was seen many times. The rearrangement joins TRBV28 to TRBJ2-7; D unresolved. The CDR3 spans 11 residues. Trimming removed 11 bases from V and 2 bases from J, with 10 bases in between. Germline V gives CDR1 MDHEN, CDR2 SYDVKM. Here the CDR3 DNA reads TGTGCCGCCCGGGCCGCCTACGAGCAGTACTTC. Amino acid sequence: CAARAAYEQYF.

Ten or more counts support this clonotype. V is TRBV18 and J is TRBJ2-7, with TRBD2 matching over 9 bases. V lost 3 bases, J lost 2 bases, and 5 bases stayed unmatched. Germline CDR1 KGHSH, CDR2 LQKENI. The CDR3 is 15 amino acids. CDR3 coding DNA: TGTGCCAGCTCACCCGAGGCTAGCGGGGCCTACGAGCAGTACTTC. It translates to CASSPEASGAYEQYF.

This clonotype was picked up a small number of times. The CDR3 bases are TGTGCCAGCAGCCTGGGACTAGCGGGAACCGATGAGCAGTTCTTC. Protein sequence: CASSLGLAGTDEQFF. V is TRBV5-4 and J is TRBJ2-1; 13 bases are shared with TRBD2. J gave up 8 bases and V 4 bases, and 6 bases lay outside the gene matches. Germline loops: CDR1 SGHNT, CDR2 YYREEE (reference sequence). This CDR3 contains 15 residues.

This clonotype showed up many times. The chain joins TRBV24-1 to TRBJ2-5; D may be TRBD1 (6 bases). The CDR3 length is 15 residues. Trimming took 11 bases from V and 1 from J, leaving 19 bases between them. Germline V gives CDR1 KGHDR, CDR2 SFDVKD. In nucleotides, the CDR3 is TGTGCCATCCCGATTGATGGACAGTCCCAAGAGACCCAGTACTTC. The encoded protein is CAIPIDGQSQETQYF.

This clonotype came up many times. This CDR3 is CASSGTRSQPQHF. The CDR3 nucleotides are TGTGCCAGTAGTGGGACACGTTCCCAGCCCCAGCATTTT. The rearrangement uses TRBV19 and TRBJ1-5; the D gene is possibly TRBD1 (6 bases). V shed 5 bases and J shed 7 bases, with 12 bases lying between them. From germline, CDR1 is LNHDA and CDR2 SQIVND (reference sequence). The CDR3 spans 13 residues. Full variable domain (rest looked up from reference TRBV19 and TRBJ1-5): DGGITQSPKYLFRKEGQNVTLSCEQNLNHDAMYWYRQDPGQGLRLIYYSQIVNDFQKGDIAEGYSVSREKKESFPLTVTSAQKNPTAFYLCASSGTRSQPQHFGDGTRLSIL.

This rearrangement joins TRBV30 to TRBJ2-1, with 7 nucleotides matching TRBD1. J lost 14 bases, V lost 0 bases, and 7 bases had no gene match. CDR1 is GTSNPN, CDR2 SVGIG, per germline (reference sequence). The CDR3 extends over 12 amino acids. The CDR3 DNA is TGTGCCTGGAGTGTCACGACAGGGAGTAAGTTCTTC. Translated, it gives CAWSVTTGSKFF. Based on the CDR3 plus reference TRBV30 and TRBJ2-1, the full variable domain is SQTIHQWPATLVQPVGSPLSLECTVEGTSNPNLYWYRQAAGRGLQLLFYSVGIGQISSEVPQNLSASRPQDRQFILSSKKLLLSDSGFYLCAWSVTTGSKFFGPGTRLTVL.